These 32 T cell receptor beta chains were all obtained from the same sample, sequenced in a study of cytomegalovirus exposure and HLA in healthy donors. PCR amplification relied on 60 Vbeta primers (plus 13 Jbeta primers). The repertoire was sequenced with immunoSEQ multiplex PCR; TCRdb's copy has only in-frame clones and lacks some. The sample has about 130,000 clones; about three quarters are singletons. What was sequenced was PBMCs. All receptors come from a female donor in good health and CMV-seropositive.

The rearrangement uses TRBV30 and TRBJ1-1; D is unclear. The germline gives CDR1 GTSNPN, CDR2 SVGIG (reference sequence). Between the trimmed V and J ends, which lost 0 bases and 6 bases, there was a span of 14 bases. The length of the CDR3 is 14 residues. CDR3 region: CAWSVQPGSSEAFF. CDR3 DNA sequence: TGTGCCTGGAGTGTACAGCCGGGAAGCTCTGAAGCTTTCTTT.

The chain uses TRBV11-2 and TRBJ2-7; TRBD1 matches 7 bases. CDR1 and CDR2 (germline): SGHAT, FQNNGV. This CDR3 region has 14 residues. The V and J ends lost 9 bases and 0 bases, in that order; junction bases with no gene match: 8. In nucleotides, the CDR3 is TGTGCCAGTGAAGACAGGGTCTACTCCTACGAGCAGTACTTC. Amino acid sequence: CASEDRVYSYEQYF.

This clone occurred a few times. V is TRBV18 and J is TRBJ2-1, with 7 bases that match TRBD2. CDR3 size: 17 residues. Germline V CDR1 and CDR2: KGHSH, LQKENI. Trimming cost V 3 bases and J 3 bases; bases outside gene matches: 11. CDR3 nucleotides: TGTGCCAGCTCACCCACGGGGCGGGAGCCTCTCTACAATGAGCAGTTCTTC. It codes for CASSPTGREPLYNEQFF. Together with reference TRBV18 and TRBJ2-1, the CDR3 gives the full variable domain: NAGVMQNPRHLVRRRGQEARLRCSPMKGHSHVYWYRQLPEEGLKFMVYLQKENIIDESGMPKERFSAEFPKEGPSILRIQQVVRGDSAAYFCASSPTGREPLYNEQFFGPGTRLTVL.

The chain carries TRBV29-1 and TRBJ1-4, with a weak D call TRBD1 (6 bases). There are 15 residues in the CDR3. V lost 6 bases, J lost 2 bases, and 16 bases lay in between. Looked up from germline, CDR1 is SQVTM and CDR2 is ANQGSEA. The CDR3 nucleotides are TGCAGCGTAGGAACAGGGTTTACCACTAATGAAAAACTGTTTTTT. It specifies CSVGTGFTTNEKLFF.

The rearrangement uses TRBV5-1 and TRBJ2-2; 12 bases are a match to TRBD2. Losses at the gene ends were 1 base for V and 5 bases for J; bases not matched to a gene: 6. The CDR3 runs 17 residues. Germline values: CDR1 SGHRS, CDR2 YFSETQ. The CDR3, as DNA: TGCGCCAGCAGCTTGACTAGCGGGGGGCTAAAAACCGGGGAGCTGTTTTTT. Translated: CASSLTSGGLKTGELFF.

The chain couples TRBV28 to TRBJ2-2; 8 bases map to TRBD1. Germline V gene sequence: CDR1 MDHEN, CDR2 SYDVKM. J gave up 7 bases and V 5 bases, and 6 bases lay outside the gene matches. The CDR3 runs to 14 residues. The CDR3 sequence is CASSRPGGHGELFF. CDR3 nucleotide sequence: TGTGCCAGCAGTCGACCAGGGGGCCACGGGGAGCTGTTTTTT.

V usage is TRBV7-6 and J usage is TRBJ2-7, with TRBD2 matching over 7 bases. The CDR3 loop spans 12 amino acids. The V gene end was trimmed by 5 bases and the J gene end by 3 bases; junction bases not matched to a gene: 1. Germline-derived CDR1 and CDR2 are SGHVS and FNYEAQ. Written as DNA, the CDR3 is TGTGCCAGCAGCGGCGGGGGCTACGAGCAGTACTTC. Encoded protein: CASSGGGYEQYF. Supplemented by reference TRBV7-6 and TRBJ2-7, the full variable domain reads GAGVSQSPRYKVTKRGQDVALRCDPISGHVSLYWYRQALGQGPEFLTYFNYEAQQDKSGLPNDRFSAERPEGSISTLTIQRTEQRDSAMYRCASSGGGYEQYFGPGTRLTVT.

This rearrangement joins TRBV18 to TRBJ2-1; 8 bases agree with TRBD2. J was trimmed by 10 bases and V by 7 bases; bases with no gene match: 9. The CDR3 covers 13 residues. Looked up from germline, CDR1 is KGHSH and CDR2 is LQKENI. The CDR3 DNA is TGTGCCAGCTGTCTCGGGACTAGGCGCGAGCAGTTCTTC. Its translation is CASCLGTRREQFF.

The chain carries TRBV19 and TRBJ1-2, with TRBD1 as a possible D gene (6 bases). CDR1 and CDR2 (germline): LNHDA, SQIVND (reference sequence). The ends were cut back, 5 bases at V and 5 bases at J, with 15 bases in the middle. This CDR3 contains 14 residues. CDR3 nucleotide sequence: TGTGCCAGTAGTTCCTCTGGGACACGGTATGGCTACACCTTC. This encodes CASSSSGTRYGYTF.

This clone was observed a handful of times. The V call is TRBV7-9, the J call TRBJ2-3; TRBD1 matches at 12 bases. CDR1 is SEHNR, CDR2 FQNEAQ, per germline (reference sequence). The CDR3 spans 16 residues. V shed 4 bases and J 4 bases; nucleotides not matched to a gene: 6. The CDR3 region has the DNA TGTGCCAGCAGCTCGGGACAGGGGGCAGGGTCAGATACGCAGTATTTT. Amino acid sequence: CASSSGQGAGSDTQYF.

The chain couples TRBV28 to TRBJ2-5; 8 bases match TRBD1. The last part of the DNA fits TRBJ2-7 better; the J call may be wrong. CDR1 is MDHEN, CDR2 SYDVKM, per germline. The CDR3 covers 17 residues. CDR3: CASSPFGGGTGTYEQYF. The CDR3 DNA sequence: TGTGCCAGCAGTCCCTTCGGAGGGGGGACAGGAACCTACGAGCAGTACTTC.

The chain uses TRBV19 and TRBJ2-5, with D possibly TRBD2 on 6 matching bases. CDR3 length: 15 amino acids. Germline V gives CDR1 LNHDA, CDR2 SQIVND (reference sequence). V was clipped by 6 bases and J by 9 bases, with 23 bases between them. DNA of the CDR3: TGTGCCAGTAGCATCCAAGGGACTGACGTAACGGCCCAGTACTTC. Protein sequence: CASSIQGTDVTAQYF.

This sequence joins TRBV5-1 and TRBJ2-2; D perhaps matches TRBD1 (6 bases). The CDR3 has 16 amino acids. Germline V lookup: CDR1 SGHRS, CDR2 YFSETQ. The germline V and J ends were trimmed by 2 bases and 2 bases, with 13 bases remaining between them. The CDR3 loop reads CASSFQTGLNTGELFF. CDR3 nucleotides: TGCGCCAGCAGCTTTCAGACAGGCCTCAACACCGGGGAGCTGTTTTTT. Filled out from reference TRBV5-1 and TRBJ2-2, the complete variable domain reads KAGVTQTPRYLIKTRGQQVTLSCSPISGHRSVSWYQQTPGQGLQFLFEYFSETQRNKGNFPGRFSGRQFSNSRSEMNVSTLELGDSALYLCASSFQTGLNTGELFFGEGSRLTVL.

The chain is built from TRBV7-9 and TRBJ2-3; D is possibly TRBD2 (5 bases). This CDR3 is 15 amino acids long. Germline assignment: CDR1 SEHNR and CDR2 FQNEAQ (reference sequence). The V end lost 4 bases, the J end lost 0 bases, and 11 bases lay between the germline ends. CDR3 nucleotides: TGTGCCAGCAGCTCTCTAGCACTAAGCACAGATACGCAGTATTTT. This sequence encodes CASSSLALSTDTQYF.

This clone was counted only a few times. The J gene is TRBJ2-5, the V gene TRBV29-1; 9 positions agree with TRBD1. The J call may be in error: the DNA end matches TRBJ2-7 better. The length of the CDR3 is 14 residues. The germline V gene has CDR1 SQVTM and CDR2 ANQGSEA. DNA of the CDR3: TGCAGCGTTGAATCCCCGGGACAGGGTGGCGAGCAGTACTTC. Translating gives CSVESPGQGGEQYF.

This chain links TRBV25-1 with TRBJ1-3; 7 positions match TRBD1. Germline V CDR1 and CDR2: MGHDK, SYGVNS. The CDR3 length is 15 residues. Losses at the gene ends were 4 bases for V and 4 bases for J; bases not matched to a gene: 7. CDR3 sequence: CASSGYRGSGNTIYF. The CDR3, as DNA: TGTGCCAGCAGTGGTTACAGGGGTTCCGGAAACACCATATATTTT.

With regard to this clone: Other DNA sequences in the sample encode the same CDR3. This rearrangement joins TRBV7-9 to TRBJ2-1; the match to TRBD2 covers 13 bases. Germline trimming cut 5 bases from V and 8 bases from J; bases unmatched to any gene: 6. The CDR3 is made up of 15 amino acids. Germline V lookup: CDR1 SEHNR, CDR2 FQNEAQ (reference sequence). The CDR3 coding sequence is TGTGCCAGCAGCCTAACTAGCGGGGGGGCACATGAGCAGTTCTTC. It yields the protein CASSLTSGGAHEQFF.

This chain joins TRBV19 and TRBJ2-3, with 10 nucleotides matching TRBD2. Germline assignment: CDR1 LNHDA and CDR2 SQIVND (reference sequence). This CDR3 is built from 15 residues. Trimming at V came to 3 bases and at J to 7 bases, leaving 7 bases not matched to a gene. CDR3 sequence reads: CASSIASGSSHTQYF. The CDR3, as DNA: TGTGCCAGTAGTATCGCTAGCGGGAGTTCACATACGCAGTATTTT.

This clone appeared a few times. This rearrangement joins TRBV4-2 to TRBJ1-5, with TRBD1 identical over 7 bases. The J segment lost 5 bases and the V segment lost 4 bases, leaving 11 bases of the junction unmatched. The germline CDR1 and CDR2 sequences are LGHNA and YNFKEQ. The CDR3 consists of 16 residues. In nucleotides, the CDR3 is TGTGCCAGCAGCCCGGACTGGGACAGCGTTCATCAGCCCCAGCATTTT. It codes for CASSPDWDSVHQPQHF.

The chain is built from TRBV7-2 and TRBJ1-1; the D gene is possibly TRBD1 (5 bases). V lost 5 bases and J lost 1, with 14 bases in between. The CDR3 loop spans 15 amino acids. Germline V gives CDR1 SGHTA, CDR2 FQGNSA. CDR3 nucleotides: TGTGCCAGCAGCCGGGAGGGGCTGCCGAACACTGAAGCTTTCTTT. Translation: CASSREGLPNTEAFF.

This clone was seen a few times. The chain combines TRBV6-1 with TRBJ2-3; D possibly corresponds to TRBD2 (6 bases). The germline V gene has CDR1 MNHNS and CDR2 SASEGT. The CDR3 length is 15 residues. Trimming cost V 1 base and J 2 bases, with 10 bases left between them. The CDR3 DNA sequence: TGTGCCAGCAGTGAAGAGGCGGGATCCACAGATACGCAGTATTTT. This translates into CASSEEAGSTDTQYF.

The genes are TRBV5-5 and TRBJ2-1; TRBD1 might be the D (6 bases). This CDR3 has 15 residues. The V gene's germline CDR1 is SGHKS and CDR2 YYEKEE (reference sequence). Trimming stripped 1 base from V and 4 bases from J, with 12 bases between. CDR3 amino acids: CASSLRGYRYNEQFF. CDR3 in DNA: TGTGCCAGCAGCTTGAGGGGGTACCGTTACAATGAGCAGTTCTTC. The whole variable domain, remainder taken from reference TRBV5-5 and TRBJ2-1, is DAGVTQSPTHLIKTRGQQVTLRCSPISGHKSVSWYQQVLGQGPQFIFQYYEKEERGRGNFPDRFSARQFPNYSSELNVNALLLGDSALYLCASSLRGYRYNEQFFGPGTRLTVL.

The V call is TRBV6-1, the J call TRBJ2-5; the match to TRBD1 covers 7 bases. Losses at the gene ends were 3 bases for V and 4 bases for J; bases not matched to a gene: 8. CDR3 size: 15 residues. CDR1 and CDR2 from the germline V gene are MNHNS and SASEGT. The CDR3 region has the DNA TGTGCCAGCAGTGATGTGGACAGGCTTGGAGAGACCCAGTACTTC. This gives the protein CASSDVDRLGETQYF.

This rearrangement joins TRBV27 to TRBJ2-7; the D is unclear. This CDR3 is built from 13 residues. V lost 0 bases, J lost 3 bases, and 6 bases lay in between. The germline V gene encodes CDR1 MNHEY and CDR2 SMNVEV (reference sequence). The CDR3 bases are TGTGCCAGCAGTTTATCCTCTTTCTACGAGCAGTACTTC. It yields the protein CASSLSSFYEQYF.

The chain has TRBV19 and TRBJ2-5; the match to TRBD2 covers 12 bases. Germline loops: CDR1 LNHDA, CDR2 SQIVND (reference sequence). The CDR3 runs 15 residues. Trimming cost V 6 bases and J 5 bases; bases outside gene matches: 7. CDR3 in amino acids: CASSPGLAGGETQYF. The CDR3 region has the DNA TGTGCCAGTAGCCCCGGGCTAGCGGGAGGGGAGACCCAGTACTTC.

The chain employs TRBV18 and TRBJ1-6, with D perhaps TRBD1 (6 bases). Germline V gives CDR1 KGHSH, CDR2 LQKENI. V gave up 3 bases and J gave up 11 bases, with 11 bases separating them. CDR3 length equals 13 residues. CDR3 DNA sequence: TGTGCCAGCTCACCTGAGACAGGCCCACCCCTCCACTTT. It yields the protein CASSPETGPPLHF. Full variable domain (missing parts from reference TRBV18 and TRBJ1-6): NAGVMQNPRHLVRRRGQEARLRCSPMKGHSHVYWYRQLPEEGLKFMVYLQKENIIDESGMPKERFSAEFPKEGPSILRIQQVVRGDSAAYFCASSPETGPPLHFGNGTRLTVT.

V usage is TRBV30 and J usage is TRBJ2-7; 7 bases line up with TRBD1. From germline, CDR1 is GTSNPN and CDR2 SVGIG (reference sequence). This CDR3 spans 14 amino acids. V lost 3 bases and J lost 2; bases outside the gene matches: 7. The CDR3, as DNA: TGTGCCTGGAGGACAGGGATACCAACCTACGAGCAGTACTTC. Translating it yields CAWRTGIPTYEQYF.

The chain is built from TRBV19 and TRBJ1-2; 10 nucleotides match TRBD1. The CDR3 spans 14 residues. Germline assignment: CDR1 LNHDA and CDR2 SQIVND (reference sequence). V lost 5 bases, J lost 4 bases, and 4 bases stayed unmatched. This CDR3 is CASSQTGGGYGYTF. CDR3 sequence (DNA): TGTGCCAGTAGTCAGACAGGGGGCGGCTATGGCTACACCTTC.

The table lists this clone with a few counts. The V and J genes are TRBV7-6 and TRBJ2-6, with D perhaps matching TRBD1 (5 bases). The CDR3 is 15 amino acids. CDR1 SGHVS and CDR2 FNYEAQ come from the germline V gene. V lost 1 base and J lost 2, with 6 bases in between. CDR3: CASSLGRAGANVLTF. CDR3 coding DNA: TGTGCCAGCAGCTTAGGCAGGGCTGGGGCCAACGTCCTGACTTTC.

The rearrangement joins TRBV2 to TRBJ2-5; perhaps TRBD2 as D (5 bases). The end of the DNA fits TRBJ2-7 better, so the J call may be wrong. The CDR3 contains 16 residues. CDR1 SNHLY and CDR2 FYNNEI come from the germline V gene. CDR3 DNA: TGTGCCAGCAGTGAAGGAGCGGCCCGGAGCTCCTACGAGCAGTACTTC. It specifies CASSEGAARSSYEQYF.

The rearrangement uses TRBV2 and TRBJ2-2; maybe TRBD2 (6 bases). V dropped 3 bases and J dropped 3 bases, with 11 bases sitting between them. The CDR3 is 15 amino acids. CDR1 is SNHLY, CDR2 FYNNEI, per germline. The CDR3 region has the DNA TGTGCCAGCAGTGACGGGGGAATCTACACCGGGGAGCTGTTTTTT. Its translation: CASSDGGIYTGELFF.

Only one count was recorded for this clone. The chain employs TRBV7-9 and TRBJ2-1, with D possibly being TRBD2 (7 bases). The CDR3 loop spans 15 amino acids. Germline V gives CDR1 SEHNR, CDR2 FQNEAQ (reference sequence). The germline V and J ends were trimmed by 11 bases and 3 bases, with 20 bases remaining between them. The CDR3 DNA sequence: TGTGCCGGCAACGGGGGGCCACCGGACTACAATGAGCAGTTCTTC. It codes for CAGNGGPPDYNEQFF.